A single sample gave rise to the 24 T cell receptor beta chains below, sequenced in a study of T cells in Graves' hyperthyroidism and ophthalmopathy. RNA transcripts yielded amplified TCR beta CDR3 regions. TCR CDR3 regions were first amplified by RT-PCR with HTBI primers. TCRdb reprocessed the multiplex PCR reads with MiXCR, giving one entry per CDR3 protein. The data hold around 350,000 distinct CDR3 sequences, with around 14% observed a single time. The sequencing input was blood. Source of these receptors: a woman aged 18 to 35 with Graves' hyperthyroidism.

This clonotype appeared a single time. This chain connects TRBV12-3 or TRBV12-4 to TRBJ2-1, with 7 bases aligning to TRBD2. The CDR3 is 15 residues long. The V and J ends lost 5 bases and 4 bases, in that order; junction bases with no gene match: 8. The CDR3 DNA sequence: TGTGCCAGCAGTAATCCGGGACTACCATACAATGAGCAGTTCTTC. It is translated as CASSNPGLPYNEQFF.

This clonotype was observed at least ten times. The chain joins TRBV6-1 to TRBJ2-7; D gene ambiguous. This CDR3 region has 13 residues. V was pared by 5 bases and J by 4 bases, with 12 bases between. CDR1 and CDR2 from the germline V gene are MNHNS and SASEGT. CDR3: CASSNTVEYEQYF. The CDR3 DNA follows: TGTGCCAGCAGTAATACAGTTGAGTACGAGCAGTACTTC.

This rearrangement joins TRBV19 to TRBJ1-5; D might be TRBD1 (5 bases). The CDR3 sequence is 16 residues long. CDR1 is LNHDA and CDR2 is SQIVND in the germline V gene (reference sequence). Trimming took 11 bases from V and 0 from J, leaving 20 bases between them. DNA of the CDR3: TGTGCCGCCTCCGAGGAGGGGCCTTATAGCAATCAGCCCCAGCATTTT. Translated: CAASEEGPYSNQPQHF.

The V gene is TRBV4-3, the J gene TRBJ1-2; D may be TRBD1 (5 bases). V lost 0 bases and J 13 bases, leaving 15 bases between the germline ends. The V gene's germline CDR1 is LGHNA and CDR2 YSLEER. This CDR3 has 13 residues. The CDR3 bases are TGCGCCAGCAGCCAAGATAGGGCGGGGACTTGCACCTTC. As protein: CASSQDRAGTCTF.

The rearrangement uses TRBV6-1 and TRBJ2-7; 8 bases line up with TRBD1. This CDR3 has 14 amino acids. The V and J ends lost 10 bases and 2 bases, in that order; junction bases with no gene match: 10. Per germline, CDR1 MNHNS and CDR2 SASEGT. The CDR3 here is CATRSGTGTYEQYF. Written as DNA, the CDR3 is TGTGCCACGCGGTCCGGGACAGGCACCTACGAGCAGTACTTC.

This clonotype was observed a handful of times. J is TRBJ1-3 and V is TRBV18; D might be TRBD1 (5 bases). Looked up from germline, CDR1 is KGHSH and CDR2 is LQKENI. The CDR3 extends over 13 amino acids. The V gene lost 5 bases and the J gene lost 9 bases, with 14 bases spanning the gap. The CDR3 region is CASSWDWDGTIYF. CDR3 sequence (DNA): TGTGCCAGCTCATGGGATTGGGACGGCACCATATATTTT.

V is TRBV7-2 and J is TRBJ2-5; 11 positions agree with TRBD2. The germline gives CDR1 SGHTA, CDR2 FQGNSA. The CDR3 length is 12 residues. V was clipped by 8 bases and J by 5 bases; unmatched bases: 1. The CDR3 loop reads CASLAGGETQYF. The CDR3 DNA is TGTGCCAGCCTAGCGGGAGGTGAGACCCAGTACTTC.

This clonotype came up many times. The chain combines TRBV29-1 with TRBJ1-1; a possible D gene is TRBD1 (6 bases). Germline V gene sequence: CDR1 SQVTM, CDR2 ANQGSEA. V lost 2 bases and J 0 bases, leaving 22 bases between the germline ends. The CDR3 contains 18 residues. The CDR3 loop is CSVEWRGANSYMNTEAFF. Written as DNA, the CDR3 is TGCAGCGTTGAATGGAGGGGGGCAAACAGCTACATGAACACTGAAGCTTTCTTT.

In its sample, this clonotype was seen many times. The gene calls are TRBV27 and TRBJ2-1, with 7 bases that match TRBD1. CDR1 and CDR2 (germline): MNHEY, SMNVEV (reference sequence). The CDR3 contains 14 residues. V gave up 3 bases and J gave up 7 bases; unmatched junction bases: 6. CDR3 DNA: TGTGCCAGCAGTTTGGGACAGACCCCAAATGAGCAGTTCTTC. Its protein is CASSLGQTPNEQFF.

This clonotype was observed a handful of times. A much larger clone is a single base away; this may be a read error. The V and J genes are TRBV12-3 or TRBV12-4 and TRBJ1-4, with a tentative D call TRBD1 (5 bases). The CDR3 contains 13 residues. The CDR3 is CATAVGLGEKLSF. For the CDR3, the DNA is TGTGCCACGGCCGTGGGGTTGGGGGAAAAACTGTCTTTT.

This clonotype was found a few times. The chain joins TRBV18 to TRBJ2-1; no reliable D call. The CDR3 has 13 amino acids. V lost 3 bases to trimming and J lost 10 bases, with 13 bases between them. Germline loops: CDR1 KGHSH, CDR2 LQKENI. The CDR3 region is CASSPPTVIEQFF. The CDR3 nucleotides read TGTGCCAGCTCACCCCCCACTGTAATAGAGCAGTTCTTC.

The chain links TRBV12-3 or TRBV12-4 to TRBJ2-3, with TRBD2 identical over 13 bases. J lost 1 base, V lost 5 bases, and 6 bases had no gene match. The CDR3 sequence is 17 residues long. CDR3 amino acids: CASSALAGGPRTDTQYF. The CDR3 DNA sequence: TGTGCCAGCAGTGCACTAGCGGGGGGGCCGCGCACAGATACGCAGTATTTT.

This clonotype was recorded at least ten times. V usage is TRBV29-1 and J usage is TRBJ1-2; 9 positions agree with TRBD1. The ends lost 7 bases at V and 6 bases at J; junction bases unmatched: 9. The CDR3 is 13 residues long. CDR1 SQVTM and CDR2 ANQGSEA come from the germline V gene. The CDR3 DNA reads TGCAGCGCCCCGAGGACAGGGGAGGATGGCTACACCTTC. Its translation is CSAPRTGEDGYTF.

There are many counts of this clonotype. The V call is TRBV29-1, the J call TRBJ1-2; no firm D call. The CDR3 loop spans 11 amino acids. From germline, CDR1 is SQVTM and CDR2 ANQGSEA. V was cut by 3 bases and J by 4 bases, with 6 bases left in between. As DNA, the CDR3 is TGCAGCGTTGACAGCTCCTATGGCTACACCTTC. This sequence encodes CSVDSSYGYTF.

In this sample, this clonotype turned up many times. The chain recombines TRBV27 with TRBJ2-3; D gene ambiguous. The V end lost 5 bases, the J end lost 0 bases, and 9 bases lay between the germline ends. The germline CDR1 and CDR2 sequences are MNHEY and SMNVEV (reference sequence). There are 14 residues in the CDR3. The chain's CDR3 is CASSPPTSTDTQYF. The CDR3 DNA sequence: TGTGCCAGCAGTCCACCTACTAGCACAGATACGCAGTATTTT.

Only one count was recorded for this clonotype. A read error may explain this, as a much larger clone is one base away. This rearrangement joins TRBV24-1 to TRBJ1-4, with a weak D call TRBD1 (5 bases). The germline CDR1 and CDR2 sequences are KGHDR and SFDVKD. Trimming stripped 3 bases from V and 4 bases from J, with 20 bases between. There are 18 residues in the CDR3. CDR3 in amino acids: CATSDLTPEQEDNEKLFF. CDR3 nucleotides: TGTGCCACCAGTGATCTCACACCGGAACAGGAAGATAATGAAAAACTGTTTTTT.

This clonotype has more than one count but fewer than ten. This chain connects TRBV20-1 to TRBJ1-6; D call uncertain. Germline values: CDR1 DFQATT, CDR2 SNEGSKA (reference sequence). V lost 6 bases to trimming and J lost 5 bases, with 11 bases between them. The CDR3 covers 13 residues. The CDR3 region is CSAHARNNSPLHF. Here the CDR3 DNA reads TGCAGTGCACACGCCCGAAATAATTCACCCCTCCACTTT.

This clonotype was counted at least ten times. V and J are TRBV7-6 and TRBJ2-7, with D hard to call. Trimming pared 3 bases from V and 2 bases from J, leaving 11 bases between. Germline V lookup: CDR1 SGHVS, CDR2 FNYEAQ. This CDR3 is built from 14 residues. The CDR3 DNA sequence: TGTGCCAGCAGCTTTGGTGGCACCCCCTACGAGCAGTACTTC. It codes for CASSFGGTPYEQYF.

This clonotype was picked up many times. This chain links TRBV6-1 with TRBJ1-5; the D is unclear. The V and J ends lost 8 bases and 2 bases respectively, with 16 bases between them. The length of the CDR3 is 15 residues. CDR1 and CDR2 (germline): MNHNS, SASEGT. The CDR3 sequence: CASVAYSSGNQPQHF. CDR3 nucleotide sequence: TGTGCCAGCGTGGCGTATTCCTCCGGCAATCAGCCCCAGCATTTT.

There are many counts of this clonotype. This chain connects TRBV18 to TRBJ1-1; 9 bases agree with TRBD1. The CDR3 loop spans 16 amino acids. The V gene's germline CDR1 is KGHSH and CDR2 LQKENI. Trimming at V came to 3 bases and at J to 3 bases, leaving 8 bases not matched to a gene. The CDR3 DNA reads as TGTGCCAGCTCACCTCGAACAGGGGGCGATGACACTGAAGCTTTCTTT. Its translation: CASSPRTGGDDTEAFF.

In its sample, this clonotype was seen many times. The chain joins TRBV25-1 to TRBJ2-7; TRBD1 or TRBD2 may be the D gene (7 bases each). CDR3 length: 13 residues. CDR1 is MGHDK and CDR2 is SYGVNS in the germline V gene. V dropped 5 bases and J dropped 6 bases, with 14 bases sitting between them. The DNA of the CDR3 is TGTGCCAGCAGTTGGGAGGGGGCGGGCGAGCAGTACTTC. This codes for CASSWEGAGEQYF.

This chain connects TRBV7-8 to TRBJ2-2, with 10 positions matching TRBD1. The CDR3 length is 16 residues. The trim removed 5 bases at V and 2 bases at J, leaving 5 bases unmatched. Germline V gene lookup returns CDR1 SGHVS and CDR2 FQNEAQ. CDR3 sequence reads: CASSRGQGINTGELFF. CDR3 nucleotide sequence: TGTGCCAGCAGCCGGGGACAGGGGATAAACACCGGGGAGCTGTTTTTT. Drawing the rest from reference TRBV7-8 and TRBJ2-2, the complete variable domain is GAGVSQSPRYKVAKRGQDVALRCDPISGHVSLFWYQQALGQGPEFLTYFQNEAQLDKSGLPSDRFFAERPEGSVSTLKIQRTQQEDSAVYLCASSRGQGINTGELFFGEGSRLTVL.

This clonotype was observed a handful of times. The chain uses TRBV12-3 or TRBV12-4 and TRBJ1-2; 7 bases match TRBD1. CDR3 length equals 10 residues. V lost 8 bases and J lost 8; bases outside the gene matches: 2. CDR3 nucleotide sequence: TGTGCCAGCTCAGGGGGAGGCTACACCTTC. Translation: CASSGGGYTF.

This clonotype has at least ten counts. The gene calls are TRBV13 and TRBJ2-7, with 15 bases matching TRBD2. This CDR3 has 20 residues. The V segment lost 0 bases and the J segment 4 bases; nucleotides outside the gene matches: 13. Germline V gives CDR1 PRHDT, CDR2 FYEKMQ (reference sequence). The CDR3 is CASSLGLRRGLAGGLYEQYF. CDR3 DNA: TGTGCCAGCAGCTTAGGCCTGAGGCGGGGACTAGCGGGAGGTCTGTACGAGCAGTACTTC.